Listed here are 27 T cell receptor beta chains from one sample, sequenced in a study of blood T cell repertoires in COVID-19. Libraries were prepared by immunoSEQ multiplex PCR; TCRdb keeps only in-frame clonotypes and omits some of them. The sample includes approximately 94,000 clones, about 79% of them seen just once. The specimen sequenced was peripheral blood. These receptors were obtained from a man between 60 and 75 years old with acute or convalescent COVID-19.

The rearrangement links TRBV18 to TRBJ2-5, with no clear D. This CDR3 spans 13 amino acids. Germline CDR1 reads KGHSH; CDR2 reads LQKENI. V was trimmed by 0 bases and J by 5 bases, leaving 7 bases between them. The CDR3 spells CASSPPTSETQYF. The CDR3 DNA follows: TGTGCCAGCTCACCACCGACTTCTGAGACCCAGTACTTC.

This chain joins TRBV2 and TRBJ1-1, with TRBD1 identical over 9 bases. V was clipped by 6 bases and J by 0 bases; unmatched bases: 5. The CDR3 runs to 15 residues. Germline V gives CDR1 SNHLY, CDR2 FYNNEI. The DNA of the CDR3 is TGTGCCAGCAGGCGACAGGGGGAACTGAACACTGAAGCTTTCTTT. Amino acid sequence: CASRRQGELNTEAFF.

V gene TRBV7-9 combines with J gene TRBJ2-7; a possible D gene is TRBD1 (5 bases). The V end lost 8 bases, the J end lost 0 bases, and 11 bases lay between the germline ends. This CDR3 contains 13 residues. Germline values: CDR1 SEHNR, CDR2 FQNEAQ (reference sequence). CDR3 in amino acids: CASSDTSSYEQYF. In nucleotides, the CDR3 is TGTGCCAGCTCGGACACGAGCTCCTACGAGCAGTACTTC.

This chain links TRBV29-1 with TRBJ2-6, with 10 bases that match TRBD1. Germline loops: CDR1 SQVTM, CDR2 ANQGSEA. J gave up 3 bases and V 4 bases, and 6 bases lay outside the gene matches. The CDR3 sequence is 16 residues long. The CDR3 DNA reads TGCAGCGTTGTAGACAGGGGGCTTTTTGGGGCCAACGTCCTGACTTTC. It translates to CSVVDRGLFGANVLTF.

This chain joins TRBV2 and TRBJ2-3, with D tentatively TRBD1 (7 bases). V was trimmed by 7 bases and J by 2 bases, leaving 13 bases between them. CDR3 length equals 14 residues. The V gene's germline CDR1 is SNHLY and CDR2 FYNNEI. Here the CDR3 reads CASKAGTATDTQYF. CDR3 bases: TGTGCCAGCAAGGCGGGGACAGCCACAGATACGCAGTATTTT. Complete variable domain (other parts from reference TRBV2 and TRBJ2-3): EPEVTQTPSHQVTQMGQEVILRCVPISNHLYFYWYRQILGQKVEFLVSFYNNEISEKSEIFDDQFSVERPDGSNFTLKIRSTKLEDSAMYFCASKAGTATDTQYFGPGTRLTVL.

The chain combines TRBV2 with TRBJ1-1; TRBD1 might be the D (5 bases). Germline lookup yields CDR1 SNHLY and CDR2 FYNNEI. The ends were cut back, 4 bases at V and 11 bases at J, with 23 bases in the middle. The CDR3 covers 15 residues. This CDR3 is CASSGLGQGGSRAFF. CDR3 in DNA: TGTGCCAGCAGTGGTCTCGGTCAGGGAGGTAGCAGGGCTTTCTTT.

The rearrangement links TRBV15 to TRBJ2-5; no firm D call. Germline loops: CDR1 LNHNV, CDR2 YYDKDF (reference sequence). Trimming took 2 bases from V and 8 from J, leaving 12 bases between them. The CDR3 extends over 13 amino acids. CDR3 protein: CATSRSRGGTQYF. CDR3 DNA: TGTGCCACCAGCAGAAGCAGAGGTGGAACCCAGTACTTC.

The chain recombines TRBV5-1 with TRBJ1-6, with a tentative D call TRBD1 (6 bases). V lost 2 bases, J lost 0 bases, and 9 bases lay in between. The CDR3 covers 16 residues. Germline values: CDR1 SGHRS, CDR2 YFSETQ. The CDR3 reads CASSFGQSSYNSPLHF. The CDR3 region has the DNA TGCGCCAGCAGCTTCGGACAGAGCTCCTATAATTCACCCCTCCACTTT.

This clone was observed once. This chain links TRBV11-1 with TRBJ2-3, with 7 bases aligning to TRBD1. This CDR3 is built from 15 residues. V shed 5 bases, J shed 2 bases, and the junction held 7 bases outside the gene matches. Germline V lookup: CDR1 SGHAT, CDR2 FQDESV (reference sequence). CDR3 in amino acids: CASSPDRRITDTQYF. CDR3 DNA sequence: TGTGCCAGCAGCCCGGACAGGAGAATCACAGATACGCAGTATTTT.

The CDR3 here is CASSTGTSEGETQYF. The CDR3 DNA follows: TGCGCCAGCAGCACCGGGACTAGCGAGGGGGAGACCCAGTACTTC. This sequence joins TRBV5-1 and TRBJ2-5, with 10 bases that match TRBD2. CDR3 size: 15 residues. Trimming cost V 4 bases and J 5 bases; bases outside gene matches: 8. Germline V gives CDR1 SGHRS, CDR2 YFSETQ.

This chain connects TRBV7-2 to TRBJ2-3; D perhaps matches TRBD2 (5 bases). CDR3 length equals 15 residues. V shed 6 bases and J shed 3 bases, with 16 bases lying between them. Looked up from germline, CDR1 is SGHTA and CDR2 is FQGNSA. CDR3 sequence: CASRRRVGSTDTQYF. CDR3 bases: TGTGCCAGCAGGCGGCGGGTGGGGTCAACAGATACGCAGTATTTT.

This clone was observed a single time. V gene TRBV27 combines with J gene TRBJ1-1, with 8 bases identical to TRBD1. The V gene's germline CDR1 is MNHEY and CDR2 SMNVEV (reference sequence). This CDR3 spans 15 amino acids. Losses at the gene ends were 2 bases for V and 3 bases for J; bases not matched to a gene: 5. This CDR3 reads CASSLAGQGDTEAFF. CDR3 bases: TGTGCCAGCAGTTTAGCCGGACAGGGTGACACTGAAGCTTTCTTT.

The chain joins TRBV19 to TRBJ1-1, with unresolved D. The V gene lost 3 bases and the J gene lost 1 base, with 3 bases spanning the gap. Germline V gene data show CDR1 as LNHDA and CDR2 as SQIVND (reference sequence). The CDR3 has 12 residues. CDR3 residues: CASSIKNTEAFF. CDR3 sequence (DNA): TGTGCCAGTAGTATCAAGAACACTGAAGCTTTCTTT.

This clone is a singleton in its sample. The rearrangement uses TRBV11-2 and TRBJ1-4, with 12 bases lining up with TRBD1. The germline gives CDR1 SGHAT, CDR2 FQNNGV. V lost 4 bases to trimming and J lost 8 bases; unmatched junction nucleotides: 11. The CDR3 covers 17 residues. The CDR3 sequence is CASSSLNRDRGREKLFF. The CDR3 DNA is TGTGCCAGCAGCTCACTAAATAGGGACAGGGGGCGGGAAAAACTGTTTTTT.

The V and J genes are TRBV9 and TRBJ1-1; D gene uncertain. CDR3 length equals 13 residues. The V and J ends lost 2 bases and 1 base respectively, with 6 bases between them. Germline values: CDR1 SGDLS, CDR2 YYNGEE. The CDR3 DNA follows: TGTGCCAGCAGCGTCGCACAGAACACTGAAGCTTTCTTT. Translation: CASSVAQNTEAFF. The whole variable domain, remainder taken from reference TRBV9 and TRBJ1-1, is DSGVTQTPKHLITATGQRVTLRCSPRSGDLSVYWYQQSLDQGLQFLIQYYNGEERAKGNILERFSAQQFPDLHSELNLSSLELGDSALYFCASSVAQNTEAFFGQGTRLTVV.

This clone was counted between two and nine times. The rearrangement links TRBV5-8 to TRBJ2-4, with D perhaps TRBD1 (6 bases). There are 16 residues in the CDR3. Germline V gene data show CDR1 as SGHTS and CDR2 as YDEGEE. Deletions cut 1 base from V and 1 base from J, with 12 bases between. CDR3: CASSLLSGVAKNIQYF. In DNA, the CDR3 is TGTGCCAGCAGCTTGCTATCAGGGGTCGCCAAAAACATTCAGTACTTC.

In this sample, this clone turned up once. The chain carries TRBV7-9 and TRBJ1-4; TRBD1 matches 7 bases. This CDR3 is built from 16 residues. V lost 3 bases to trimming and J lost 0 bases; unmatched junction nucleotides: 4. Per the germline V gene, CDR1 is SEHNR and CDR2 is FQNEAQ (reference sequence). This chain's CDR3 is CASSFWDSSTNEKLFF. In DNA, the CDR3 is TGTGCCAGCAGCTTTTGGGACAGCTCAACTAATGAAAAACTGTTTTTT.

Turning to this clone: Other DNA variants within this sample encode the same CDR3. The chain recombines TRBV18 with TRBJ2-7, with D possibly being TRBD2 (5 bases). V shed 1 base and J shed 2 bases, with 6 bases lying between them. This CDR3 comprises 13 residues. Germline V lookup: CDR1 KGHSH, CDR2 LQKENI. CDR3 coding DNA: TGTGCCAGCTCACCACAGGGAGCCTACGAGCAGTACTTC. Protein product: CASSPQGAYEQYF.

In DNA, the CDR3 is TGCGCCAGCAGCCAGACGCACCCAGGGAACTATGGCTACACCTTC. It is translated as CASSQTHPGNYGYTF. The rearrangement links TRBV4-1 to TRBJ1-2, with D maybe TRBD1 (5 bases). The CDR3 totals 15 residues. CDR1 is MGHRA, CDR2 YSYEKL, per germline. Trimming pared 3 bases from V and 2 bases from J, leaving 13 bases between.

The chain couples TRBV5-8 to TRBJ1-1; D possibly corresponds to TRBD1 (6 bases). V lost 1 base and J 0 bases, leaving 10 bases between the germline ends. This CDR3 has 15 amino acids. Germline values: CDR1 SGHTS, CDR2 YDEGEE. The CDR3 DNA follows: TGTGCCAGCAGCTTGAGGGGGACCTTGAACACTGAAGCTTTCTTT. Amino acids: CASSLRGTLNTEAFF.

The chain recombines TRBV6-4 with TRBJ1-3, with a tentative D call TRBD1 (5 bases). This CDR3 has 13 residues. Germline values: CDR1 MRHNA, CDR2 SNTAGT. With 8 bases removed from V and 8 bases from J, the gap between germline ends came to 16 bases. The DNA for the CDR3 is TGTGCCAGCTGCAGGGCAGGGTCGTACACCATATATTTT. Translation gives CASCRAGSYTIYF.

V and J are TRBV4-3 and TRBJ2-3; 12 nucleotides line up with TRBD2. The germline CDR1 and CDR2 sequences are LGHNA and YSLEER. V was clipped by 0 bases and J by 1 base; unmatched bases: 8. CDR3 length: 19 residues. The CDR3 coding sequence is TGCGCCAGCAGCCAAGACTCTAGCGGGGGGGGATATCGCACAGATACGCAGTATTTT. Translation gives CASSQDSSGGGYRTDTQYF.

This clone was counted a single time. The rearrangement joins TRBV6-5 to TRBJ1-2, with 9 bases identical to TRBD1. Per germline, CDR1 MNHEY and CDR2 SVGAGI. The CDR3 length is 15 residues. V trimming: 5 bases; J trimming: 3 bases; junction bases outside the gene matches: 7. The CDR3 DNA reads as TGTGCCAGCAGTACAACGGGACAGGGTTACTATGGCTACACCTTC. This gives the protein CASSTTGQGYYGYTF.

The gene calls are TRBV19 and TRBJ2-3, with D possibly being TRBD2 (5 bases). The germline V gene encodes CDR1 LNHDA and CDR2 SQIVND (reference sequence). Trimming pared 6 bases from V and 5 bases from J, leaving 15 bases between. The CDR3 totals 14 residues. DNA for the CDR3: TGTGCCAGTAGCTCGACCCGCCGGGGAGATACGCAGTATTTT. It specifies CASSSTRRGDTQYF.

The chain uses TRBV28 and TRBJ1-5; maybe TRBD1 (6 bases). Deletions cut 8 bases from V and 1 base from J, with 12 bases between. The V gene's germline CDR1 is MDHEN and CDR2 SYDVKM. The CDR3 extends over 14 amino acids. The CDR3 reads CASRGGLSNQPQHF. CDR3 in DNA: TGTGCCAGCCGCGGGGGGCTCAGCAATCAGCCCCAGCATTTT.

The V gene is TRBV9, the J gene TRBJ2-5; 8 bases fit TRBD2. The CDR3 contains 16 residues. J was trimmed by 1 base and V by 4 bases; bases with no gene match: 9. Germline V gene data show CDR1 as SGDLS and CDR2 as YYNGEE. In nucleotides, the CDR3 is TGTGCCAGCAGCCCTGGGGCGGGGGGCAGCCAAGAGACCCAGTACTTC. Encoded protein: CASSPGAGGSQETQYF.

This chain joins TRBV7-2 and TRBJ2-3, with D possibly being TRBD1 (5 bases). The CDR3 length is 15 residues. The germline gives CDR1 SGHTA, CDR2 FQGNSA. Deletions cut 3 bases from V and 5 bases from J, with 15 bases between. The CDR3 reads CASSFSRQSKDTQYF. The DNA for the CDR3 is TGTGCCAGCAGCTTTTCGAGACAGTCGAAAGATACGCAGTATTTT.